The clone carrying this T cell receptor (beta chain) showed up many times. Antigen: not known. These data are taken from a study of identical twins. A template switching step contributed a universal primer site, while unique molecular identifiers were present in the cDNA. TCRdb processed the 5' RACE reads anew with MiXCR; each CDR3 protein has one entry. Among 1.5 million to 2 million distinct CDR3 sequences, around 33% were seen once, and the ten largest hold roughly 0.3%. Germline CDR1 reads SGHTA; CDR2 reads FQGNSA. This CDR3 comprises 15 residues. Trimming left V 5 bases short and J 3 bases short, with 17 bases between. Findings and caveats of the study: Models underestimated out-of-frame TCR alpha sharing in monozygotic twins. Out-of-frame alpha sequences shared by twins showed excess low generation probability. A lower insertion count was a feature of abundant cord blood beta clonotypes, with no such feature in memory repertoires.

This sequence was found in a newborn girl in good health. Sequenced: cord blood. The chain is built from TRBV7-2 and TRBJ2-7, with D unclear. As DNA, the CDR3 is TGTGCCAGCAGCACAAGGATCAACCTTCTCTACGAGCAGTACTTC. Its protein is CASSTRINLLYEQYF.